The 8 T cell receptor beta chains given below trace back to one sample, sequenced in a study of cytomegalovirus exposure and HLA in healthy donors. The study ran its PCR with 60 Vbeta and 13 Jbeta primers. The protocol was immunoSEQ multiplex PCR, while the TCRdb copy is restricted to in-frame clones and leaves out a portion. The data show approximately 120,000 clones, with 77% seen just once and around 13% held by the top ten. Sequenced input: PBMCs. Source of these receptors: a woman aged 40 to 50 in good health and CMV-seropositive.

The CDR3 sequence: CASRQTGYSSYEQYF. The CDR3 region has the DNA TGTGCCAGCAGGCAGACAGGGTATAGCTCCTACGAGCAGTACTTC. V gene TRBV5-6 combines with J gene TRBJ2-7; TRBD1 matches at 7 bases. Germline V gives CDR1 SGHDT, CDR2 YYEEEE. Trimming at V came to 5 bases and at J to 0 bases, leaving 8 bases not matched to a gene. The CDR3 length is 15 residues.

The CDR3 region is CASSEALWGDGMNTEAFF. DNA for the CDR3: TGTGCCAGCAGTGAAGCGCTGTGGGGGGACGGGATGAACACTGAAGCTTTCTTT. The chain uses TRBV6-1 and TRBJ1-1; perhaps TRBD1 as D (5 bases). This CDR3 region has 18 residues. Germline V gene data show CDR1 as MNHNS and CDR2 as SASEGT. Trimming took 0 bases from V and 0 from J, leaving 17 bases between them.

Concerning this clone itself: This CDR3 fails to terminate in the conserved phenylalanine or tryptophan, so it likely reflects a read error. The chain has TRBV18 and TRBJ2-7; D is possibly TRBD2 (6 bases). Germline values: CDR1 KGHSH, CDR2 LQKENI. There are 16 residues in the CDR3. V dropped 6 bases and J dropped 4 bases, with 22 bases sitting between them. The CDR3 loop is CASSPRTGDPGYEQYL. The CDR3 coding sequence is TGTGCCAGCTCGCCAAGGACGGGGGACCCCGGGTACGAGCAGTACCTC.

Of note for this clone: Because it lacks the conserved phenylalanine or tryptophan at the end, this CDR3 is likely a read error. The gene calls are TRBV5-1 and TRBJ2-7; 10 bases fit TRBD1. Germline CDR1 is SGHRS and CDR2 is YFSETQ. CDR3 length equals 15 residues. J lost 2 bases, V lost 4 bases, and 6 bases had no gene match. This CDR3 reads CASSPVGTGAYEQYL. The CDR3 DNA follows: TGCGCCAGCAGCCCGGTCGGGACAGGGGCCTACGAGCAGTACCTC.

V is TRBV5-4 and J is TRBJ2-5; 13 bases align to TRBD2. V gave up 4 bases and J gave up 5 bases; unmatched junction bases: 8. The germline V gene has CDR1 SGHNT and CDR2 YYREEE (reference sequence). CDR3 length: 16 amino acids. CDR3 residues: CASSLRTSGRTETQYF. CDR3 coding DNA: TGTGCCAGCAGCCTTCGGACTAGCGGGAGAACGGAGACCCAGTACTTC.

The CDR3 protein is CASSMAGSQPQHF. CDR3 sequence (DNA): TGTGCCAGTAGTATGGCAGGCAGTCAGCCCCAGCATTTT. The chain uses TRBV19 and TRBJ1-5; D not resolved. The V gene's germline CDR1 is LNHDA and CDR2 SQIVND (reference sequence). With 3 bases removed from V and 6 bases from J, the gap between germline ends came to 9 bases. This CDR3 has 13 residues. Drawing the rest from reference TRBV19 and TRBJ1-5, the complete variable domain is DGGITQSPKYLFRKEGQNVTLSCEQNLNHDAMYWYRQDPGQGLRLIYYSQIVNDFQKGDIAEGYSVSREKKESFPLTVTSAQKNPTAFYLCASSMAGSQPQHFGDGTRLSIL.

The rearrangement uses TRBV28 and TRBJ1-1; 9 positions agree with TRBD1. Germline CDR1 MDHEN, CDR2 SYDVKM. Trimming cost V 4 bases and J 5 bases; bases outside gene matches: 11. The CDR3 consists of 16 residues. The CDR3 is CASSSSLGQGTTEAFF. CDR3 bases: TGTGCCAGCAGTTCCTCGCTTGGACAGGGGACAACTGAAGCTTTCTTT.

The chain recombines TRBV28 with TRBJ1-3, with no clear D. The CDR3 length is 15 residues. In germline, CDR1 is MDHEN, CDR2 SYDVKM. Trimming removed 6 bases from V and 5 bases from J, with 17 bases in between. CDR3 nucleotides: TGTGCCAGCAGCTCCGGACCCGGAGGAAGAAACACCATATATTTT. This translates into CASSSGPGGRNTIYF. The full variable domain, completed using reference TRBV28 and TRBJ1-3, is DVKVTQSSRYLVKRTGEKVFLECVQDMDHENMFWYRQDPGLGLRLIYFSYDVKMKEKGDIPEGYSVSREKKERFSLILESASTNQTSMYLCASSSGPGGRNTIYFGEGSWLTVV.